Listed below are T cell receptor beta chains from one sample, sequenced in a study of T-cell memory formation after mild COVID-19. TCRdb re-called the 5' RACE reads through MiXCR, storing one row per CDR3 protein. The table has about 58,000 distinct CDR3 sequences, 28% seen once. What was sequenced was PBMCs or a T cell subset sorted from them (not recorded which). All receptors derive from a man between 18 and 35 years old who had mild COVID-19 (a few samples of this study predate the infection). Cell type and time point are not known. Each CDR3 is given without its conserved first and last residue.

j_gene,v_gene,CDR3aa
TRBJ2-1,TRBV30,AWSTLAGGPNEQF
TRBJ1-6,TRBV6-5,ASSFRTGGPNSPLN
TRBJ2-1,TRBV7-9,ASSLDRGFPEQF
TRBJ1-1,TRBV30,AWSVDEVEAF
TRBJ2-1,TRBV7-7,ASSLATGTYNEQF
TRBJ1-5,TRBV4-3,ASSASSGQPQH
TRBJ2-1,TRBV6-5,ASSLLAGANNEQF
TRBJ1-2,TRBV24-1,ATSPGSSVYGYT
TRBJ2-1,TRBV5-6,ASSSNLAGDLHNEQF
TRBJ2-1,TRBV5-6,ASSFSPGLADYNEQF
TRBJ1-1,TRBV4-1,ASRTSIGENTEAF
TRBJ2-3,TRBV7-9,ASSFYSGGDTDTQY
TRBJ2-4,TRBV4-3,ASSQGGFGKNIQY
TRBJ1-2,TRBV9,ASSARQGAKEGYT
TRBJ2-1,TRBV21-1,ASSKVKGQGIHEQF
TRBJ2-3,TRBV7-2,ASSSVGQSTDTQY
TRBJ1-1,TRBV19,ASTPLGGRPPNTEAF
TRBJ2-2,TRBV5-1,ASSLVKRGPLMGELF
TRBJ2-7,TRBV20-1,SAGTSGSRYEQY
TRBJ2-2,TRBV4-1,ASSLYFRDYNTGELF
TRBJ2-3,TRBV7-2,ASSQPQGYLDTQY
TRBJ1-1,TRBV4-2,ASSQEKTGTDYTEAF
TRBJ2-1,TRBV6-5,ASTQGTGWNEQF